These 20 T cell receptor beta chains share one sample of origin, sequenced in a study of CD8 T cells in ankylosing spondylitis. Findings and limits, study-wide: Seven to nine highly homologous variants made up a TCR beta motif that seemed to typify ankylosing spondylitis blood.

For these receptors, no antigen is known. TCRdb itself ran the 5' RACE reads through MiXCR, one entry per CDR3 protein. The profile covers more than 300,000 distinct CDR3 sequences, with 7.5% to 9% appearing a single time and more than 14% taken by the ten largest. The source material was blood, either unsorted or a sorted T cell fraction (not recorded which). All receptors come from a male donor with ankylosing spondylitis.

This clonotype appeared a few times. The rearrangement links TRBV2 to TRBJ2-1; maybe TRBD2 (5 bases). Germline V lookup: CDR1 SNHLY, CDR2 FYNNEI. The V end lost 7 bases, the J end lost 6 bases, and 13 bases lay between the germline ends. The CDR3 is 13 residues long. Here the CDR3 reads CASTSLGPNEQFF. In DNA form, the CDR3 reads TGTGCCAGCACGTCACTAGGCCCCAATGAGCAGTTCTTC.

A word on this clonotype: A much larger clone sits a single nucleotide away, making a read error possible. This chain connects TRBV12-3 or TRBV12-4 to TRBJ2-2; no firm D call. The CDR3 is 13 residues long. In nucleotides, the CDR3 is TGTGCCAGCAGTTTAATGAACTCCGGGGAGCTGTTTTTT. It specifies CASSLMNSGELFF.

V usage is TRBV20-1 and J usage is TRBJ1-1; D is possibly TRBD1 (5 bases). Trimming stripped 5 bases from V and 10 bases from J, with 17 bases between. Germline V gene sequence: CDR1 DFQATT, CDR2 SNEGSKA (reference sequence). This CDR3 comprises 12 residues. The CDR3 here is CSAGTDELVAFF. CDR3 coding DNA: TGCAGTGCTGGGACCGACGAACTGGTAGCTTTCTTT.

This clonotype was seen ten or more times. This rearrangement joins TRBV20-1 to TRBJ2-1; 11 bases match TRBD2. Germline CDR1 DFQATT, CDR2 SNEGSKA (reference sequence). The CDR3 length is 14 residues. V was clipped by 6 bases and J by 5 bases; unmatched bases: 6. CDR3 DNA: TGCAGTGCCCCGGGACTAGCGGAGGACAATGAGCAGTTCTTC. This translates into CSAPGLAEDNEQFF.

In its sample, this clonotype was seen many times. The chain is built from TRBV20-1 and TRBJ2-1, with D possibly TRBD1 on 5 matching bases. This CDR3 is 15 amino acids long. Trimming stripped 0 bases from V and 8 bases from J, with 17 bases between. The germline gives CDR1 DFQATT, CDR2 SNEGSKA (reference sequence). The CDR3 is CSARDTGSPAYEQFF. CDR3 DNA: TGCAGTGCTAGAGATACAGGATCCCCCGCCTATGAGCAGTTCTTC.

Comments on this clonotype: Sequence at one end of the junction differs from germline and may be a read error. The chain carries TRBV5-5 and TRBJ1-3; D is uncertain. The CDR3 has 15 residues. Germline lookup yields CDR1 SGHKS and CDR2 YYEKEE (reference sequence). This CDR3 reads CASTLDRRLGNTIYF. The CDR3 nucleotides read TGTGCCAGCACCTTGGACCGCCGCCTTGGAAACACCATATATTTT.

This clonotype turned up a few times. J is TRBJ2-1 and V is TRBV19; tentatively, D is TRBD1 or TRBD2 (6 bases each). Trimming took 2 bases from V and 1 from J, leaving 21 bases between them. Germline V gene sequence: CDR1 LNHDA, CDR2 SQIVND (reference sequence). This CDR3 has 19 residues. The DNA for the CDR3 is TGTGCCAGTAGTATATTGAGCCTCCGGGTAGGGGGGTCCTACAATGAGCAGTTCTTC. Its translation is CASSILSLRVGGSYNEQFF.

The chain links TRBV25-1 to TRBJ2-5, with 8 nucleotides matching TRBD2. CDR3 length equals 17 residues. Germline trimming cut 3 bases from V and 1 base from J; bases unmatched to any gene: 10. Germline V gene sequence: CDR1 MGHDK, CDR2 SYGVNS. CDR3 loop: CASSDKKYGTSQETQYF. CDR3 bases: TGTGCCAGCAGTGACAAGAAGTACGGGACTAGCCAAGAGACCCAGTACTTC.

This clonotype has at least ten counts. The CDR3 sequence: CASSFGSQETQYF. In DNA form, the CDR3 reads TGTGCCAGCAGTTTCGGTTCCCAAGAGACCCAGTACTTC. This chain joins TRBV12-3 or TRBV12-4 and TRBJ2-5; D ambiguous. The CDR3 extends over 13 amino acids. Trimming took off 3 bases at V and 1 base at J, with 6 bases between the two ends.

In this sample, this clonotype turned up a few times. The chain uses TRBV20-1 and TRBJ1-1; D not resolved. V lost 4 bases to trimming and J lost 0 bases, with 9 bases between them. This CDR3 spans 13 amino acids. Germline values: CDR1 DFQATT, CDR2 SNEGSKA (reference sequence). The CDR3 sequence: CSANTDLNTEAFF. In nucleotides, the CDR3 is TGCAGTGCTAATACAGACCTGAACACTGAAGCTTTCTTT.

CDR3 sequence: CASSSPSGRRSYGYTF. The CDR3 DNA reads as TGTGCCAGCAGTTCCCCATCCGGACGGAGATCCTATGGCTACACCTTC. The chain employs TRBV28 and TRBJ1-2; the D is unclear. This CDR3 is built from 16 residues. V lost 4 bases and J lost 4, with 19 bases in between. From germline, CDR1 is MDHEN and CDR2 SYDVKM.

This chain connects TRBV6-5 to TRBJ2-1; D unresolved. The CDR3 contains 16 residues. Deletions cut 0 bases from V and 0 bases from J, with 9 bases between. CDR1 MNHEY and CDR2 SVGAGI come from the germline V gene. The CDR3 nucleotides read TGTGCCAGCAGTTACTCGTATGGGGACTCCTACAATGAGCAGTTCTTC. Translation gives CASSYSYGDSYNEQFF.

This clonotype was counted ten times or more. The rearrangement joins TRBV12-3 or TRBV12-4 to TRBJ2-7; D may be TRBD1 or TRBD2 (5 bases each). The CDR3 covers 13 residues. The V gene lost 3 bases and the J gene lost 0 bases, with 6 bases spanning the gap. The CDR3 reads CASSLGTSYEQYF. As DNA, the CDR3 is TGTGCCAGCAGTTTGGGGACCTCCTACGAGCAGTACTTC.

The rearrangement links TRBV25-1 to TRBJ2-5, with TRBD1 matching over 10 bases. Trimming removed 4 bases from V and 1 base from J; junction bases left unmatched: 6. Germline CDR1 MGHDK, CDR2 SYGVNS. This CDR3 is 16 amino acids long. CDR3 DNA sequence: TGTGCCAGCAGTGCCCTCCGGGACAGGGGCCAAGAGACCCAGTACTTC. It encodes CASSALRDRGQETQYF.

The V call is TRBV2, the J call TRBJ1-2; possible D gene TRBD1, 5 bases. Germline CDR1 is SNHLY and CDR2 is FYNNEI. Trimming shortened V by 8 bases and J by 5 bases, and 21 bases separated the two germline ends. The CDR3 runs 15 residues. CDR3 DNA sequence: TGTGCCAGCGGGGGGACGTTCCCTCCTGGGTATGGCTACACCTTC. Its translation: CASGGTFPPGYGYTF.

CDR3: CASSQESNTGELFF. DNA for the CDR3: TGTGCCAGCAGCCAAGAGTCCAACACCGGGGAGCTGTTTTTT. V and J are TRBV4-2 and TRBJ2-2; D gene ambiguous. Germline loops: CDR1 LGHNA, CDR2 YNFKEQ. The V end lost 0 bases, the J end lost 2 bases, and 4 bases lay between the germline ends. The CDR3 is 14 amino acids.

This clonotype has a count of ten or more. V gene TRBV6-4 combines with J gene TRBJ1-1; 7 bases map to TRBD1. The CDR3 runs to 15 residues. Germline V gene lookup returns CDR1 MRHNA and CDR2 SNTAGT. Trimming at V came to 4 bases and at J to 4 bases, leaving 9 bases not matched to a gene. CDR3 loop: CASSVDRTLGTEAFF. The CDR3 coding sequence is TGTGCCAGCAGTGTGGACAGGACCCTGGGCACTGAAGCTTTCTTT.

This clonotype was seen ten or more times. V usage is TRBV28 and J usage is TRBJ1-2; D may be TRBD1 (5 bases). Looked up from germline, CDR1 is MDHEN and CDR2 is SYDVKM. This CDR3 spans 15 amino acids. The ends were cut back, 2 bases at V and 8 bases at J, with 18 bases in the middle. Written as DNA, the CDR3 is TGTGCCAGCAGTTTACAAATCTGGGGGATTGAGGGCTACACCTTC. Translating gives CASSLQIWGIEGYTF.

V usage is TRBV6-2 or TRBV6-3 and J usage is TRBJ2-1, with 9 bases aligning to TRBD2. With V trimmed by 7 bases and J by 9 bases, 16 bases remained unmatched. The germline gives CDR1 MNHEY, CDR2 SVGEGT. The CDR3 length is 16 residues. CDR3 nucleotides: TGTGCCAGCAATCCGTTAGGACTAGCGTCATCGGGTGAGCAGTTCTTC. It translates to CASNPLGLASSGEQFF.

The sample holds many counts of this clonotype. The chain couples TRBV28 to TRBJ2-7; 8 positions agree with TRBD1. Germline V gene data show CDR1 as MDHEN and CDR2 as SYDVKM. The V segment lost 6 bases and the J segment 3 bases; nucleotides outside the gene matches: 10. There are 15 residues in the CDR3. The CDR3 DNA reads as TGTGCCAGCAGGTCCGACAGGGGAAGGGACTACGAGCAGTACTTC. It codes for CASRSDRGRDYEQYF.